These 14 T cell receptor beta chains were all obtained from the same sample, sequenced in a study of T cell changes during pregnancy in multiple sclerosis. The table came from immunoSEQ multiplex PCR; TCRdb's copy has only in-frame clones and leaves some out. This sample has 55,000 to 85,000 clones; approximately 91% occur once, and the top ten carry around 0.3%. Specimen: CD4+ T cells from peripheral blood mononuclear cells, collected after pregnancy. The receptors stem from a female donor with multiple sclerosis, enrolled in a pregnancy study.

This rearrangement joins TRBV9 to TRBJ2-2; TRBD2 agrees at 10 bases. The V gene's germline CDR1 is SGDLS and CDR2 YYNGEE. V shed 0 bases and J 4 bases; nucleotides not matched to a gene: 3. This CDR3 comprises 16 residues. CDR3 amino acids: CASSVGLAGVTGELFF. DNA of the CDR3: TGTGCCAGCAGCGTAGGGCTAGCGGGAGTCACCGGGGAGCTGTTTTTT.

The CDR3 sequence: CAISEGQGNLPYNSPLHF. The CDR3 DNA reads TGTGCCATCAGTGAGGGGCAGGGCAATCTCCCCTATAATTCACCCCTCCACTTT. The chain combines TRBV10-3 with TRBJ1-6; TRBD1 is a possible D gene (5 bases). V was shortened by 2 bases and J by 2 bases, with 16 bases between the two germline ends. This CDR3 is 18 amino acids long. Per germline, CDR1 ENHRY and CDR2 SYGVKD.

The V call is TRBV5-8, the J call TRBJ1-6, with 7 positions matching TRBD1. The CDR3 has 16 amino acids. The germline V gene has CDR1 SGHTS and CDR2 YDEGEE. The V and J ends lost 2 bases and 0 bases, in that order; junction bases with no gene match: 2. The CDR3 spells CASSLNRGSYNSPLHF. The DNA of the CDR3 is TGTGCCAGCAGCTTAAACAGGGGCTCCTATAATTCACCCCTCCACTTT. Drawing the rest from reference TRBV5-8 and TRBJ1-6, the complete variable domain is EAGVTQSPTHLIKTRGQQATLRCSPISGHTSVYWYQQALGLGLQFLLWYDEGEERNRGNFPPRFSGRQFPNYSSELNVNALELEDSALYLCASSLNRGSYNSPLHFGNGTRLTVT.

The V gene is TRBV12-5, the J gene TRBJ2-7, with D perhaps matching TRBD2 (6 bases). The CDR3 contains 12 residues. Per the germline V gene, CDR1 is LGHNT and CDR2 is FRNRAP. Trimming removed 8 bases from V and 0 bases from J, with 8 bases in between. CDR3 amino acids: CASYSGSYEQYF. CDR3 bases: TGTGCTAGTTATAGCGGCTCCTACGAGCAGTACTTC.

This chain's CDR3 is CASSVQGGAYEQYF. CDR3 sequence (DNA): TGTGCCAGCTCAGTACAGGGGGGGGCCTACGAGCAGTACTTC. The V and J genes are TRBV18 and TRBJ2-7; a weak D match, TRBD1 (8 bases). Germline V gene sequence: CDR1 KGHSH, CDR2 LQKENI. The CDR3 contains 14 residues. Between the trimmed V and J ends, which lost 5 bases and 2 bases, there was a span of 13 bases. The full variable domain, with the rest looked up from reference TRBV18 and TRBJ2-7, is NAGVMQNPRHLVRRRGQEARLRCSPMKGHSHVYWYRQLPEEGLKFMVYLQKENIIDESGMPKERFSAEFPKEGPSILRIQQVVRGDSAAYFCASSVQGGAYEQYFGPGTRLTVT.

CDR3 sequence: CASRFREDTEAFF. CDR3 bases: TGTGCCAGCAGATTCAGGGAGGACACTGAAGCTTTCTTT. This chain links TRBV13 with TRBJ1-1; tentatively, D is TRBD1 (5 bases). Germline V gene lookup returns CDR1 PRHDT and CDR2 FYEKMQ (reference sequence). The CDR3 consists of 13 residues. V lost 6 bases, J lost 3 bases, and 11 bases lay in between.

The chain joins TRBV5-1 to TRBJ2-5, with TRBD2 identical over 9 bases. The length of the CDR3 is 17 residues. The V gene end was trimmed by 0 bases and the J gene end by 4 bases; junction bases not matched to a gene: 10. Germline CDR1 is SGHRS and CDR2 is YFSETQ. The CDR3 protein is CASSLVVGTSRIETQYF. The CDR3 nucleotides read TGCGCCAGCAGCTTGGTGGTGGGGACTAGCCGGATAGAGACCCAGTACTTC.

This chain's CDR3 is CASSVRDTWTSGTAKNIQYF. In nucleotides, the CDR3 is TGTGCCAGCAGTGTACGGGACACCTGGACTAGCGGGACGGCCAAAAACATTCAGTACTTC. This chain uses TRBV6-1 with TRBJ2-4; the match to TRBD2 covers 12 bases. V dropped 4 bases and J dropped 1; count of bases not matched to a gene: 14. In germline, CDR1 is MNHNS, CDR2 SASEGT. The CDR3 has 20 amino acids.

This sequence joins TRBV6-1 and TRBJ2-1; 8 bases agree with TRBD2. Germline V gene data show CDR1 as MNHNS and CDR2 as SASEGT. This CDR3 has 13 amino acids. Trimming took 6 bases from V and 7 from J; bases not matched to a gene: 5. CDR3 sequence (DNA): TGTGCCAGCAGCTCCGGGGGGGCGAATGAGCAGTTCTTC. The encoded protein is CASSSGGANEQFF.

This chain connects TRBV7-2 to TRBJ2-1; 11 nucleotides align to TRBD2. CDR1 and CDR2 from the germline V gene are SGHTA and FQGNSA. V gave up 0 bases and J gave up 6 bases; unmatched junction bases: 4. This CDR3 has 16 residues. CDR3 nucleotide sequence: TGTGCCAGCAGCTTAGCCGTACTAGCGGGAGTCAATGAGCAGTTCTTC. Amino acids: CASSLAVLAGVNEQFF. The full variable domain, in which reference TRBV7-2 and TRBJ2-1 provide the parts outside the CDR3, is GAGVSQSPSNKVTEKGKDVELRCDPISGHTALYWYRQSLGQGLEFLIYFQGNSAPDKSGLPSDRFSAERTGGSVSTLTIQRTQQEDSAVYLCASSLAVLAGVNEQFFGPGTRLTVL.

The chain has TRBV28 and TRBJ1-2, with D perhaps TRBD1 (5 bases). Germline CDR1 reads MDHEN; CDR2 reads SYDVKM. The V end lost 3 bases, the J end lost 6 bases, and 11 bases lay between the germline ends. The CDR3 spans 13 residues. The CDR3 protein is CASSFVGRDGYTF. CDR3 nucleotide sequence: TGTGCCAGCAGTTTCGTGGGGCGAGATGGCTACACCTTC.

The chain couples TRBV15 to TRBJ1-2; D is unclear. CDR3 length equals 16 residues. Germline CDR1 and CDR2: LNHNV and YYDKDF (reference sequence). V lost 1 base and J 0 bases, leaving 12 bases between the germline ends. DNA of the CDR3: TGTGCCACCAGCAGAGGATCTCCGCGGGCTAACTATGGCTACACCTTC. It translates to CATSRGSPRANYGYTF.

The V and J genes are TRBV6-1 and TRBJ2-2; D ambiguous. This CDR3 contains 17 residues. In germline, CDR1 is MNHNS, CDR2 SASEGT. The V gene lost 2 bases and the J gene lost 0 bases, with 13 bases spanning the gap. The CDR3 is CASSEFIYASNTGELFF. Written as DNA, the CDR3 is TGTGCCAGCAGTGAATTTATCTATGCGTCGAACACCGGGGAGCTGTTTTTT.

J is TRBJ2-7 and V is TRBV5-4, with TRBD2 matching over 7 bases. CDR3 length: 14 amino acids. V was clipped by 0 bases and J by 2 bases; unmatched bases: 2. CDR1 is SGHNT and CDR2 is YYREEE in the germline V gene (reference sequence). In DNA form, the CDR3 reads TGTGCCAGCAGCTTGGAAGCGGGAACCTACGAGCAGTACTTC. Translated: CASSLEAGTYEQYF.